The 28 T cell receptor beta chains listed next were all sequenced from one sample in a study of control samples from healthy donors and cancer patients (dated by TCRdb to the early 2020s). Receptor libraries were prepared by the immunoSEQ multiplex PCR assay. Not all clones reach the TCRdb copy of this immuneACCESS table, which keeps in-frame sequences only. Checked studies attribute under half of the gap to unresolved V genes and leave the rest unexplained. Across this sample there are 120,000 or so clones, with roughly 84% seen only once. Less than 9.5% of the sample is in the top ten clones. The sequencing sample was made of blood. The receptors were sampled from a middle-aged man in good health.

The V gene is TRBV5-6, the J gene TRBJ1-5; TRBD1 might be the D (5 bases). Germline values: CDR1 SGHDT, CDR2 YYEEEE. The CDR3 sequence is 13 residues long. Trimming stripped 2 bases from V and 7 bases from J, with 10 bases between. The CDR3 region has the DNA TGTGCCAGCAGCTTTTCAGGGCGGCAGCCCCAGCATTTT. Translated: CASSFSGRQPQHF.

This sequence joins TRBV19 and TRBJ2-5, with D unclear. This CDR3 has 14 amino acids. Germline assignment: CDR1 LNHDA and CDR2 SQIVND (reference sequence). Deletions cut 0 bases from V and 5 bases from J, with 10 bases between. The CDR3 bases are TGTGCCAGTAGTATAGACCTAGATTGGGAGACCCAGTACTTC. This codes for CASSIDLDWETQYF.

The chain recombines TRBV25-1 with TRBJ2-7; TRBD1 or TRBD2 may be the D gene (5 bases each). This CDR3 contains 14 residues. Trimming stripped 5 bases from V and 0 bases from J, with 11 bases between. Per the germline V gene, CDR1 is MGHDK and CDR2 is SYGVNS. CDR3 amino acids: CASSRSGPSYEQYF. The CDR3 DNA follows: TGTGCCAGCAGTCGGTCGGGGCCCTCCTACGAGCAGTACTTC.

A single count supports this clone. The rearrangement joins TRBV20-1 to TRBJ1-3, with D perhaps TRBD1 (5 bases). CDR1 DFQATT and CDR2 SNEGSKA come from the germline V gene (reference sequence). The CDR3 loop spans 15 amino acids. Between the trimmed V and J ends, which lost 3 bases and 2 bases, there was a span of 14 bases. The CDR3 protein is CSASLWGDPGNTIYF. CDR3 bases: TGCAGTGCTAGTCTTTGGGGGGATCCTGGAAACACCATATATTTT.

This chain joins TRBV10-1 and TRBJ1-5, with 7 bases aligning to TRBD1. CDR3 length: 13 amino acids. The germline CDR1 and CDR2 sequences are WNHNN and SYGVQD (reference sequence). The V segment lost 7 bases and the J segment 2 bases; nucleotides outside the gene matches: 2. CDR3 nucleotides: TGCGCCAGCAACGGGACAGGCAATCAGCCCCAGCATTTT. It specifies CASNGTGNQPQHF.

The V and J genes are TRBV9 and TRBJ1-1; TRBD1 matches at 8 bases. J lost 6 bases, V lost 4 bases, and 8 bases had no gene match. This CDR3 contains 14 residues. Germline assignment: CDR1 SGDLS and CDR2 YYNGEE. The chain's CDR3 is CASSSRQGSAEAFF. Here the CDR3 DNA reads TGTGCCAGCAGCTCCCGACAGGGGTCGGCTGAAGCTTTCTTT.

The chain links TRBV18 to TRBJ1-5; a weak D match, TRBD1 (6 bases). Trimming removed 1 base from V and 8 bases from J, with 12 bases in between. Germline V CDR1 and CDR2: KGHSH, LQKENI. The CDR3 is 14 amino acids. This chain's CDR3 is CASSPQKGGEPQHF. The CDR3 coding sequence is TGTGCCAGCTCACCACAAAAGGGGGGGGAGCCCCAGCATTTT.

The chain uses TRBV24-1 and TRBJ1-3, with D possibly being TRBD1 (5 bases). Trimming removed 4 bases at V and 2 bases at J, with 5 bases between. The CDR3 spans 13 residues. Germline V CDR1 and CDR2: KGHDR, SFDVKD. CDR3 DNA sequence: TGTGCCACCAGTGACAGGGCTGGAAACACCATATATTTT. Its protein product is CATSDRAGNTIYF.

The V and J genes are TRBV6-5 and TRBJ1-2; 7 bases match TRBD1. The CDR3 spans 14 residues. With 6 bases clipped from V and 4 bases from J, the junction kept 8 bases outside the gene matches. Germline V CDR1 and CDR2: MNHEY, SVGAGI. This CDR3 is CASSRSTGPYGYTF. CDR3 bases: TGTGCCAGCAGCCGATCGACAGGGCCCTATGGCTACACCTTC.

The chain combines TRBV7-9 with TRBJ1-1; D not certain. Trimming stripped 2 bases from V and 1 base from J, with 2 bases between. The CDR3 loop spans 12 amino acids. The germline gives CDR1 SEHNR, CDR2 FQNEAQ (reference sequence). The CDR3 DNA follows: TGTGCCAGCAGCTTACAGAACACTGAAGCTTTCTTT. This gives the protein CASSLQNTEAFF.

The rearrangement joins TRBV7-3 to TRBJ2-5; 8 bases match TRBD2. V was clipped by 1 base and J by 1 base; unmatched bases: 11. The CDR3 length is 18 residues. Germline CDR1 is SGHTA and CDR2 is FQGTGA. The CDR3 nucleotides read TGTGCCAGCAGCTTAAGTGGCGGCGGGGGGACCCTCCAAGAGACCCAGTACTTC. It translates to CASSLSGGGGTLQETQYF.

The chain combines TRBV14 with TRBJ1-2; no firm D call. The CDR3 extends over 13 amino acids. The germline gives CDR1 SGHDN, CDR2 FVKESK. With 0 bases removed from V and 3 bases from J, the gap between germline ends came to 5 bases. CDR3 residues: CASSQDTYYGYTF. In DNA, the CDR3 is TGTGCCAGCAGCCAAGACACCTACTATGGCTACACCTTC.

CDR3 in amino acids: CASSSGGSPGDEQFF. CDR3 nucleotide sequence: TGTGCCAGCAGCTCAGGTGGGTCTCCCGGGGATGAGCAGTTCTTC. V and J are TRBV9 and TRBJ2-1; D is perhaps TRBD2 (5 bases). Germline-derived CDR1 and CDR2 are SGDLS and YYNGEE. This CDR3 comprises 15 residues. Between the trimmed V and J ends, which lost 4 bases and 8 bases, there was a span of 19 bases.

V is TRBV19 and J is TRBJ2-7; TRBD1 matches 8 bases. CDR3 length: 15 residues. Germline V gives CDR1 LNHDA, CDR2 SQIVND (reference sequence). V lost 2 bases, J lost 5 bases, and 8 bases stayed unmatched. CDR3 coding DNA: TGTGCCAGTAGTATAAGAATAGCAGGGGGCGACGAGCAGTACTTC. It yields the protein CASSIRIAGGDEQYF.

The CDR3 region is CASSPDSSYGYTF. The CDR3 DNA is TGTGCCAGCAGCCCGGACAGTTCCTATGGCTACACCTTC. The chain uses TRBV7-2 and TRBJ1-2, with TRBD1 as a possible D gene (6 bases). The V end was cut by 5 bases, the J end by 4 bases, with 11 bases between. Germline V gives CDR1 SGHTA, CDR2 FQGNSA. The CDR3 spans 13 residues. Complete variable domain (other parts from reference TRBV7-2 and TRBJ1-2): GAGVSQSPSNKVTEKGKDVELRCDPISGHTALYWYRQSLGQGLEFLIYFQGNSAPDKSGLPSDRFSAERTGGSVSTLTIQRTQQEDSAVYLCASSPDSSYGYTFGSGTRLTVV.

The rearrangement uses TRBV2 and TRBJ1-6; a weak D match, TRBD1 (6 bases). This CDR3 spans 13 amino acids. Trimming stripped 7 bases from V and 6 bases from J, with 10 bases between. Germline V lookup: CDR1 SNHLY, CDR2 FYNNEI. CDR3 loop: CASKGGPNSPLHF. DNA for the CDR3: TGTGCCAGCAAGGGGGGGCCTAATTCACCCCTCCACTTT.

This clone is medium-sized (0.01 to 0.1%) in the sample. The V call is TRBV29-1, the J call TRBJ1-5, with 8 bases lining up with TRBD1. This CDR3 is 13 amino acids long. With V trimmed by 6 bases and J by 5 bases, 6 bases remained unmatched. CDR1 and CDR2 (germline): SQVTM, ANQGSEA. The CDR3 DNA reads TGCAGCGTAAGGGGACAGGCTGATCAGCCCCAGCATTTT. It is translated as CSVRGQADQPQHF.

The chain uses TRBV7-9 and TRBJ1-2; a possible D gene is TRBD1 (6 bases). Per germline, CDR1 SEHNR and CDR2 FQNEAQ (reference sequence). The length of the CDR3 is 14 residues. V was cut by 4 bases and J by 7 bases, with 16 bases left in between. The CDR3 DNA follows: TGTGCCAGCAGCTACGCTGTTGGGGGGCTTGGCTACACCTTC. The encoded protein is CASSYAVGGLGYTF.

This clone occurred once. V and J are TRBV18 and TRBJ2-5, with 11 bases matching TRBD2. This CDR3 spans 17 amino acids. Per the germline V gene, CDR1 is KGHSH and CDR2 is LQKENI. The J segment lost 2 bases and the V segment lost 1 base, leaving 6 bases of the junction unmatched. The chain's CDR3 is CASSPRALAGGQETQYF. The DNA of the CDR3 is TGTGCCAGCTCACCACGCGCTCTAGCGGGGGGTCAAGAGACCCAGTACTTC. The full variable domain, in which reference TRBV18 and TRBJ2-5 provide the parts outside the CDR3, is NAGVMQNPRHLVRRRGQEARLRCSPMKGHSHVYWYRQLPEEGLKFMVYLQKENIIDESGMPKERFSAEFPKEGPSILRIQQVVRGDSAAYFCASSPRALAGGQETQYFGPGTRLLVL.

As DNA, the CDR3 is TGTGCCAGCTCACCAGCGTATCGGGACACCAACACCATATATTTT. Amino acid sequence: CASSPAYRDTNTIYF. The genes are TRBV18 and TRBJ1-3; weak D call: TRBD1 (6 bases). Germline V gene sequence: CDR1 KGHSH, CDR2 LQKENI. The V end was cut by 2 bases, the J end by 7 bases, with 15 bases between. The CDR3 sequence is 15 residues long.

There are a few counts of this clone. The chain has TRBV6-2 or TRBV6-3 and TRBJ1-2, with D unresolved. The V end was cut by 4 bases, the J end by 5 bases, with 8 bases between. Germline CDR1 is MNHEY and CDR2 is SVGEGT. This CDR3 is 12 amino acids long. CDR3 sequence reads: CASSSPGYGYTF. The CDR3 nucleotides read TGTGCCAGCAGTTCCCCTGGGTATGGCTACACCTTC.

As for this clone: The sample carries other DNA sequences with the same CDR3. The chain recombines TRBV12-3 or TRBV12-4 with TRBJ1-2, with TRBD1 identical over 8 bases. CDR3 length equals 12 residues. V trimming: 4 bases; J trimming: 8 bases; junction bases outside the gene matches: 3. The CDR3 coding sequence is TGTGCCAGCAGTTCAGGGGGCGGCGGCTACACCTTC. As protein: CASSSGGGGYTF.

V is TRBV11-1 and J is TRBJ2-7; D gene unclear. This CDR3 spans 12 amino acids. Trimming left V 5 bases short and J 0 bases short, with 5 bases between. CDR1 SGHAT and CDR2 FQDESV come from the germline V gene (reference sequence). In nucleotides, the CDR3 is TGTGCCAGCAGCAGGACCTCCTACGAGCAGTACTTC. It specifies CASSRTSYEQYF.

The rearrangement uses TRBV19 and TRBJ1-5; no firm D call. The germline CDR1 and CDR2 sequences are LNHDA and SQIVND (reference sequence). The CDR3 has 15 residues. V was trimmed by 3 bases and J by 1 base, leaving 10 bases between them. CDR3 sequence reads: CASSITVYSNQPQHF. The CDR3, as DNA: TGTGCCAGTAGTATCACGGTATACAGCAATCAGCCCCAGCATTTT.

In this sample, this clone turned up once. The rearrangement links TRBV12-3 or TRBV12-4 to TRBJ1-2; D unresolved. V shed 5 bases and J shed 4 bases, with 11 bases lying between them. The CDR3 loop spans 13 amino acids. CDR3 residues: CASSTGRVYGYTF. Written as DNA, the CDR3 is TGTGCCAGCAGTACGGGTCGGGTCTATGGCTACACCTTC.

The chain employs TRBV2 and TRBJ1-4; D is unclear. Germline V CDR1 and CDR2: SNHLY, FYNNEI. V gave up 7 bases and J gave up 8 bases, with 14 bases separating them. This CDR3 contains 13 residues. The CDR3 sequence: CASTGLSGEKLFF. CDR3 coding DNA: TGTGCCAGCACTGGCTTGTCTGGGGAAAAACTGTTTTTT.

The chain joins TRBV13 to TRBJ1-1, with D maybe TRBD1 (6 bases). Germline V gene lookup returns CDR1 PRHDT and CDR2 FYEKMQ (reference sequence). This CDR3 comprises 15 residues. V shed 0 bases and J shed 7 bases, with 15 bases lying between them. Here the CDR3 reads CASSLGGRGMGEAFF. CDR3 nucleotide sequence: TGTGCCAGCAGCTTAGGTGGGAGGGGGATGGGTGAAGCTTTCTTT.

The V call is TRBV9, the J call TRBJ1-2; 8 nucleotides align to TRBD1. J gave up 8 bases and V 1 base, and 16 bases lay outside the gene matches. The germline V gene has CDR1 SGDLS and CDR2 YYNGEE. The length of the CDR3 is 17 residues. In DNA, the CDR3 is TGTGCCAGCAGCGTAAAGGACAGGGTAGGCCCCATTGGGGGCTACACCTTC. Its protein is CASSVKDRVGPIGGYTF.